These 12 T cell receptor beta chains were sequenced from one sample in a study of blood T cell repertoires in COVID-19 (dated by TCRdb to the early 2020s). The method behind the library was the immunoSEQ multiplex PCR assay. TCRdb took over this immuneACCESS table, retaining in-frame rearrangements with V and J assigned. Such tables are incomplete; in checked studies, under half of the missing clones stem from an unresolved V gene, and the remainder is unexplained. Across this sample there are roughly 430,000 clones, with over 75% seen only once. The ten biggest clones cover approximately 1.5% of the sample. Material for sequencing was PBMCs or T cells enriched from blood (not recorded which). Receptors originate from a woman aged 18-29 years who had been exposed to COVID-19.

The chain has TRBV4-3 and TRBJ1-4; 7 bases match TRBD1. Per the germline V gene, CDR1 is LGHNA and CDR2 is YSLEER. Trimming at V came to 4 bases and at J to 0 bases, leaving 5 bases not matched to a gene. This CDR3 is 16 amino acids long. Written as DNA, the CDR3 is TGCGCCAGCAGCCGGACAGGTGGGGCAACTAATGAAAAACTGTTTTTT. This codes for CASSRTGGATNEKLFF.

The CDR3 DNA is TGCGCCAGCAGCCTATGGACTAGCGGGTCCGGGGAGCTGTTTTTT. Translation: CASSLWTSGSGELFF. V gene TRBV5-1 combines with J gene TRBJ2-2; 11 bases map to TRBD2. Germline values: CDR1 SGHRS, CDR2 YFSETQ. The CDR3 is 15 amino acids. The junction had 5 bases not matched to a gene; V was cut back by 4 bases and J by 6 bases.

The V gene is TRBV6-1, the J gene TRBJ2-2; TRBD2 aligns across 7 bases. V lost 2 bases to trimming and J lost 4 bases; unmatched junction nucleotides: 4. The germline CDR1 and CDR2 sequences are MNHNS and SASEGT. CDR3 size: 15 residues. As DNA, the CDR3 is TGTGCCAGCAGTGAAACCAGGGAGGGCACCGGGGAGCTGTTTTTT. Translating it yields CASSETREGTGELFF.

V usage is TRBV14 and J usage is TRBJ1-2; 9 bases match TRBD1. In germline, CDR1 is SGHDN, CDR2 FVKESK. This CDR3 spans 15 amino acids. V trimming: 7 bases; J trimming: 6 bases; junction bases outside the gene matches: 12. Here the CDR3 reads CASTGQGVMFDGYTF. Here the CDR3 DNA reads TGTGCCAGCACGGGACAGGGTGTTATGTTCGATGGCTACACCTTC.

The chain uses TRBV27 and TRBJ2-5, with D possibly being TRBD1 (6 bases). Trimming took off 1 base at V and 2 bases at J, with 11 bases between the two ends. Germline V gene data show CDR1 as MNHEY and CDR2 as SMNVEV (reference sequence). The CDR3 loop spans 15 amino acids. This chain's CDR3 is CASSLFGQGQETQYF. Here the CDR3 DNA reads TGTGCCAGCAGTTTATTCGGGCAGGGGCAAGAGACCCAGTACTTC.

V gene TRBV13 combines with J gene TRBJ2-3; 7 bases agree with TRBD1. Trimming removed 4 bases from V and 3 bases from J; junction bases left unmatched: 4. The CDR3 contains 14 residues. Germline V gene sequence: CDR1 PRHDT, CDR2 FYEKMQ (reference sequence). CDR3 DNA sequence: TGTGCCAGCAGCTCAACAGGGGTTACAGATACGCAGTATTTT. Residues: CASSSTGVTDTQYF. The full variable domain, rest sourced from reference TRBV13 and TRBJ2-3, is AAGVIQSPRHLIKEKRETATLKCYPIPRHDTVYWYQQGPGQDPQFLISFYEKMQSDKGSIPDRFSAQQFSDYHSELNMSSLELGDSALYFCASSSTGVTDTQYFGPGTRLTVL.

Remarks on this clone: Relative to the germline gene, one junction end is altered; a read error may explain this. The rearrangement uses TRBV7-7 and TRBJ2-5, with 9 bases fitting TRBD1. From germline, CDR1 is SSHAT and CDR2 FNYEAQ (reference sequence). CDR3 length: 14 amino acids. CDR3 sequence reads: CASSRSGTGETQYF. CDR3 sequence (DNA): TGTGCTAGCAGTCGATCCGGGACAGGGGAGACCCAGTACTTC.

This chain connects TRBV16 to TRBJ2-3, with D unresolved. Trimming stripped 3 bases from V and 2 bases from J, with 6 bases between. The CDR3 contains 13 residues. CDR1 KGHSY and CDR2 FQNENV come from the germline V gene. Here the CDR3 DNA reads TGTGCCAGCAGCCAGAGATTCACAGATACGCAGTATTTT. Its protein is CASSQRFTDTQYF.

The rearrangement joins TRBV18 to TRBJ2-5; TRBD1 matches 7 bases. The CDR3 runs 14 residues. V dropped 5 bases and J dropped 1; count of bases not matched to a gene: 4. Germline CDR1 reads KGHSH; CDR2 reads LQKENI. The CDR3: CASSKTGFQETQYF. Here the CDR3 DNA reads TGTGCCAGCTCAAAGACAGGGTTCCAAGAGACCCAGTACTTC.

This clone appeared once. The chain carries TRBV28 and TRBJ2-5; D possibly corresponds to TRBD1 (5 bases). In germline, CDR1 is MDHEN, CDR2 SYDVKM. Trimming took 10 bases from V and 4 from J, leaving 22 bases between them. The CDR3 spans 15 residues. The chain's CDR3 is CATTSIDSQLETQYF. CDR3 nucleotide sequence: TGTGCCACCACCTCGATAGACAGTCAACTAGAGACCCAGTACTTC.

The chain has TRBV18 and TRBJ2-5; D unresolved. V lost 2 bases to trimming and J lost 5 bases, with 15 bases between them. The CDR3 is made up of 15 amino acids. The germline V gene has CDR1 KGHSH and CDR2 LQKENI. CDR3 loop: CASSPSATHGETQYF. Here the CDR3 DNA reads TGTGCCAGCTCACCATCTGCGACTCACGGGGAGACCCAGTACTTC.

The chain couples TRBV4-1 to TRBJ1-3, with no clear D. The CDR3 has 16 residues. V was cut by 0 bases and J by 0 bases, with 9 bases left in between. CDR1 is MGHRA, CDR2 YSYEKL, per germline. The chain's CDR3 is CASSQDWHSSGNTIYF. The CDR3 region has the DNA TGCGCCAGCAGCCAAGATTGGCACAGCTCTGGAAACACCATATATTTT.